This T cell receptor (beta chain) is drawn from a study of blood T cell repertoires in COVID-19 (TCRdb year 2020). About the full investigation: The collaborator samples originated in the United States, Italy and Spain and spanned the acute and convalescent phases of COVID-19. The material from the prospective study consisted of cDNA or gDNA derived from T cells, B-cell-depleted T cells, or PBMCs. Subjects who had been exposed to COVID-19, were actively infected with it, or had recovered from it provided the deeply sampled blood TCRbeta repertoires that made up the dataset. A freely available public database, intended as a resource for researchers studying the immune response to SARS-CoV-2, is where the repertoires were released. Samples came from the ongoing ImmuneRACE study (first 160 participants) plus 1,254 subjects from 6 global collaborators. The sample metadata nearly always contained a de-identified subject ID, COVID-19 status, age in years and sex. Where available, HLA class I and class II types were obtained from metadata supplied by the sample provider rather than from assay-based typing. Broad study findings and their caveats: Clinical and demographic metadata were provided uncurated, with the amount varying by source and participant.

TCRbeta CDR3 regions were amplified from genomic DNA by means of the immunoSEQ Assay, a bias-controlled multiplex PCR. Per the authors' processing: The number of nucleated cells in each sample was estimated from the amplification of reference gene primers within the assay. To quantify the absolute abundance of each unique TCRbeta CDR3 rearrangement, sequence reads were collapsed and filtered. For each sample, productive Simpson clonality was calculated by taking the square root of Simpson's diversity index across productive rearrangements. TCRdb provides this immuneACCESS table in a form limited to in-frame rearrangements. Some clones are lacking; in checked studies, under half of them reflect an unresolved V gene, and why the rest are absent is not known. Clone size and the V and J calls come from that table; the DNA yielded D and trimming. The sample yields a few hundred thousand clones; approximately 89% were counted once. The ten most abundant clones make up 10% to 15% of the sample.

A remark on this clone: No antigen is known for it. No much larger clonotype is one base removed from it; base qualities were not supplied.

One collaborating source in Seattle enrolled patients while the patients were actively infected and followed the patients over time throughout the course of disease. Whole blood was collected in K2EDTA tubes by collaborating institutions according to the institutions' own protocols. For TCRbeta analysis, collaborators shipped samples as frozen whole blood, isolated PBMCs, or DNA extracted from either of those sample types. Reading the germline V gene gives CDR1 MDHEN and CDR2 SYDVKM. Relative to germline, V is 7 bases shorter and J is 2 bases shorter, with 13 bases between their ends. The CDR3, cysteine through phenylalanine, is 14 amino acids long. CDR3 DNA only is kept here, 42 bases in frame from base 1.

Input material: peripheral blood. The chain employs TRBV28 and TRBJ2-3; the best D guess is TRBD2, with 6 bases matching. This receptor was taken from a woman in her forties or fifties with COVID-19, enrolled during active disease. The DNA sequence is TGTGCCAGCAACGGGACTCCGAACACAGATACGCAGTATTTT. The resulting protein is CASNGTPNTDTQYF.